This T cell receptor beta chain stems from a study of shared clonotypes between healthy human individuals. Overall study results and limits: The study found lower generation probabilities in non-shared clonotypes than in those shared by all four donors.

Remarks on this clone: As yet, its antigen is unknown.

Here immunoSEQ multiplex PCR was the method, and the copy in TCRdb shows in-frame clones only, minus some. The table records around 1,900,000 clones, roughly 93% of them present only once. The naive CD8 population came from CD45RO-negative cells selected for CCR7, without terminally differentiated effector memory CD45RA+ cells. Everyone who donated was a Caucasian adult who lived in Nashville, Tennessee. The CDR3 sequence is 12 residues long. V shed 4 bases, J shed 8 bases, and the junction held 2 bases outside the gene matches. Per germline, CDR1 SGDLS and CDR2 YYNGEE. The genes are TRBV9 and TRBJ1-2; 10 bases line up with TRBD1. The sample consisted of naive CD8+ T cells from PBMCs. The TCR sequence derives from a man between 18 and 35 years old in good health. Some clones in this sample may be carry-over from other donors' samples. The CDR3 coding sequence is TGTGCCAGCAGCCAGACAGGGGGCGGCTACACCTTC. Amino acids: CASSQTGGGYTF.